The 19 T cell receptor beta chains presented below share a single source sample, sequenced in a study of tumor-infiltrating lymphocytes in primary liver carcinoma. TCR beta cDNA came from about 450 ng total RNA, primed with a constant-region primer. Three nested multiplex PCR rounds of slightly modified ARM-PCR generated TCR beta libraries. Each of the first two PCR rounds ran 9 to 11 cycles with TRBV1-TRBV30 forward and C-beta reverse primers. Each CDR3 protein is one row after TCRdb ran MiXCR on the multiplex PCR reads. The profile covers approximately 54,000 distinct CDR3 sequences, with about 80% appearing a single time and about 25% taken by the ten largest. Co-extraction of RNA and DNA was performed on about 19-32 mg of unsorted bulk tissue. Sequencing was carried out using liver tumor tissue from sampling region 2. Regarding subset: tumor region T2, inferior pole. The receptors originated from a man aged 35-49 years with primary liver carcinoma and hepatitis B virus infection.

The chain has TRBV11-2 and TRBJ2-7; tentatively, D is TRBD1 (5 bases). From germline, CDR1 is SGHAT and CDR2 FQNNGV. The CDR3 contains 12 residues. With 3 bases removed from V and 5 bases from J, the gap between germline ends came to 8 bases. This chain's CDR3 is CASSFRRDEQYF. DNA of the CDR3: TGTGCCAGCAGCTTTCGCAGGGACGAGCAGTACTTC.

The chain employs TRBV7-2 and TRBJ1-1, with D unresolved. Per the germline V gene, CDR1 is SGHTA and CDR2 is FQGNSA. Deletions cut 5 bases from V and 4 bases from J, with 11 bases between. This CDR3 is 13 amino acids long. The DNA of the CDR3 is TGTGCCAGCAGCCCACGGGCGATCACTGAAGCTTTCTTT. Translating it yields CASSPRAITEAFF.

This chain's CDR3 is CASSGTGQEISLHF. CDR3 in DNA: TGTGCCAGCAGTGGAACGGGACAGGAGATATCCCTCCACTTT. V usage is TRBV12-3 or TRBV12-4 and J usage is TRBJ1-6; 8 nucleotides agree with TRBD1. V shed 5 bases and J 14 bases; nucleotides not matched to a gene: 11. The CDR3 consists of 14 residues.

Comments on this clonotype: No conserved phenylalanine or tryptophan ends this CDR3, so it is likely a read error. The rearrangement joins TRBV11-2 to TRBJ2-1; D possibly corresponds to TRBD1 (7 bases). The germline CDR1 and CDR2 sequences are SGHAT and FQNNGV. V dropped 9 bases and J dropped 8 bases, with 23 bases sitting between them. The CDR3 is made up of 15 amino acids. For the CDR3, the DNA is TGTGCCAGGGTACTAGGGGGCCTCCGGGGGCATGAGCAGTTCGTC. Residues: CARVLGGLRGHEQFV.

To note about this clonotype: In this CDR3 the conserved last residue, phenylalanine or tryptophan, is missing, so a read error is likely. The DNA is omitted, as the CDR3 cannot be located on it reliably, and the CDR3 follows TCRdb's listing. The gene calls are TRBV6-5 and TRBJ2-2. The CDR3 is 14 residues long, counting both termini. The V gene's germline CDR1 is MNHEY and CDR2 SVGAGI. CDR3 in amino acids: CASSLTPNTGELIL.

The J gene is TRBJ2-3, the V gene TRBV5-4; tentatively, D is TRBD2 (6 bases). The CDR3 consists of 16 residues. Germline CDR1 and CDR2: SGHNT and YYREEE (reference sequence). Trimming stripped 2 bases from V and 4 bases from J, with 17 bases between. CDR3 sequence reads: CASSLLVSGGADTQYF. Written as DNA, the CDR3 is TGTGCCAGCAGCTTACTGGTCTCAGGCGGGGCAGATACGCAGTATTTT.

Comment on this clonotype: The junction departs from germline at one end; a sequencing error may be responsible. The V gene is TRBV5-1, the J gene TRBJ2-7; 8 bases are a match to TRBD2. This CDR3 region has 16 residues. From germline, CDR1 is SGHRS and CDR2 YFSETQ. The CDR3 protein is CASSLGSGLGSYEQYF. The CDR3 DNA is TGCGCCAGCAGCTTGGGGTCGGGACTAGGGTCCTATGAGCAGTACTTC.

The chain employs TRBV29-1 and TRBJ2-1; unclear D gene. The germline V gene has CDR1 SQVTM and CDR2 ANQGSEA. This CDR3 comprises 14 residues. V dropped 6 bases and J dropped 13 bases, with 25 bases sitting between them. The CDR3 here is CSVVRLESYSEQFF. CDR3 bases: TGCAGCGTCGTTCGGCTAGAATCCTACAGTGAACAGTTCTTC.

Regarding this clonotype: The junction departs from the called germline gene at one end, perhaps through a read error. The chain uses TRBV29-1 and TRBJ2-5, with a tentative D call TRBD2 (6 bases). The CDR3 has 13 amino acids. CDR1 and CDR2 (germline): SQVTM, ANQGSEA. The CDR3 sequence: CSVEGLNKKTRYF. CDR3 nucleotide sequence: TGCAGTGTTGAGGGACTTAACAAAAAGACCCGGTACTTC.

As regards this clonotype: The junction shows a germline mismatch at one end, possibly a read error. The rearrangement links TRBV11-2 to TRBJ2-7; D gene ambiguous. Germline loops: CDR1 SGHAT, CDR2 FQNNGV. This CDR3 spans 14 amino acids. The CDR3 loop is CASSLGRNSYEHYF. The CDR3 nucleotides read TGTGCCAGCAGCTTAGGCAGGAACTCCTACGAGCACTATTTC.

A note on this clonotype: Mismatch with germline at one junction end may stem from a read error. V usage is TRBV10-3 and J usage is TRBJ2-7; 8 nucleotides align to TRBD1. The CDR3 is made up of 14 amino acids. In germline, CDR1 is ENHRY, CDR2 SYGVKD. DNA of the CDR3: TGTGCCTTCAGTGCCAGACAGGGGAAGCACGATCAGTACTTC. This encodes CAFSARQGKHDQYF.

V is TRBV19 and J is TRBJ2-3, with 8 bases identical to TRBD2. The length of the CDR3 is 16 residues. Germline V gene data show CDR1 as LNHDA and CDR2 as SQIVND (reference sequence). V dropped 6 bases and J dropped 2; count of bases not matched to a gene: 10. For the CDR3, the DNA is TGTGCCAGTAGCCGAGGACTAGCCTTTATCACAGATACGCAGTATTTT. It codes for CASSRGLAFITDTQYF. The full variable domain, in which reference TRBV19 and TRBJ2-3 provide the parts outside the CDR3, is DGGITQSPKYLFRKEGQNVTLSCEQNLNHDAMYWYRQDPGQGLRLIYYSQIVNDFQKGDIAEGYSVSREKKESFPLTVTSAQKNPTAFYLCASSRGLAFITDTQYFGPGTRLTVL.

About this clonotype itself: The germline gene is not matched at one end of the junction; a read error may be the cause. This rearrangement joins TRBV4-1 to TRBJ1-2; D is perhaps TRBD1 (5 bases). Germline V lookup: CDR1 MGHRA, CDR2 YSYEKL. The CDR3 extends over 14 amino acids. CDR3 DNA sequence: TGTGCCAGCAGCCTAATCGAGGGGATTGAGGGCTACACCTTC. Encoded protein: CASSLIEGIEGYTF.

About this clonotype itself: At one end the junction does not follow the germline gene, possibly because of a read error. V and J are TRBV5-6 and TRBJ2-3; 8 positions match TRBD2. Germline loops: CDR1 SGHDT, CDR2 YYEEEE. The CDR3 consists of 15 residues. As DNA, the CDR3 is TGCGCCAGCAGCACTGGGACTAGTGCCCGGGGTACGCAGTATTTT. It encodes CASSTGTSARGTQYF.

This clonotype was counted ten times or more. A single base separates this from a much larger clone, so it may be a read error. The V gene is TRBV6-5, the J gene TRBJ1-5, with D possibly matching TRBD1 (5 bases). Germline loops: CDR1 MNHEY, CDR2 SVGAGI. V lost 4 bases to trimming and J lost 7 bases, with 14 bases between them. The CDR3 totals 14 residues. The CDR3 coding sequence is TGTGCCAGCAGTTTTTCAGGGAGGGAGCAGCCCCAGCATTTT. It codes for CASSFSGREQPQHF.

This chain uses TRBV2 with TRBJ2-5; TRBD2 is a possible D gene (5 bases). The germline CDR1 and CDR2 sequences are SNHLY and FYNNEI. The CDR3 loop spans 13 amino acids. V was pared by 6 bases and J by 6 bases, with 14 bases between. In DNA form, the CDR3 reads TGTGCCAGCAGCCAATTGAGGGAGAAGACCCAGTACTTC. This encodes CASSQLREKTQYF.

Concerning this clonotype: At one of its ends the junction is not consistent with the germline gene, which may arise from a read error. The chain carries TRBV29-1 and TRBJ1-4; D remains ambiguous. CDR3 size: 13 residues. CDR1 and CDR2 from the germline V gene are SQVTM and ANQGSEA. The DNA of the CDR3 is TGCAGCATCGAGAAGGACGGTAATGGAAAACTGTTTTTT. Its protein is CSIEKDGNGKLFF.

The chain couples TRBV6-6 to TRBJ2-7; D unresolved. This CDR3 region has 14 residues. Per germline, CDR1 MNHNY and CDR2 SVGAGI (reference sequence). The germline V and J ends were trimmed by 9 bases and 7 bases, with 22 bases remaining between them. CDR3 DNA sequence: TGTGCCAGTAGAGCTAGGACCAAGGCCCGGGAGCAGTACTTC. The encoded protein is CASRARTKAREQYF.

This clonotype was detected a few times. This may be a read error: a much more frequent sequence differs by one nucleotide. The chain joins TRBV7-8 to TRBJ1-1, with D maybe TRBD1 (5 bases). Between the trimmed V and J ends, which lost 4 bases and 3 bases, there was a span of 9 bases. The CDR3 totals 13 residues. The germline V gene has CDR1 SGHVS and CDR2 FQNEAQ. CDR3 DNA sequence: TGTGCCAGCAGCTGCTCGGGGGACACTGAAGCTTTCTTT. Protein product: CASSCSGDTEAFF.